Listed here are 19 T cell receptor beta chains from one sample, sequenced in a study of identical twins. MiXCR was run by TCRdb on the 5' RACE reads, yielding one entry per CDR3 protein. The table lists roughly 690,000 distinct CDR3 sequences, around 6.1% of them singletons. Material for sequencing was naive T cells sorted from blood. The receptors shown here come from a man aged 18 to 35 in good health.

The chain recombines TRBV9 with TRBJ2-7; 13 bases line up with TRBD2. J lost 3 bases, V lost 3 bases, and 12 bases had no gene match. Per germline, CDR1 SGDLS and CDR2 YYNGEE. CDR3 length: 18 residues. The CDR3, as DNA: TGTGCCAGCAGCGCAGGACTAGCGGGAGCACAACCCCTCTACGAGCAGTACTTC. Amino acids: CASSAGLAGAQPLYEQYF.

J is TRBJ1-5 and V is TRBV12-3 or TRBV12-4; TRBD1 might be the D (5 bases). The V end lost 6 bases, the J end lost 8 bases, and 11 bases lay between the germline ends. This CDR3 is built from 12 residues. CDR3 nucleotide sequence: TGTGCCAGCAGCCGGGTCAGGGAGCCCCAGCATTTT. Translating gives CASSRVREPQHF.

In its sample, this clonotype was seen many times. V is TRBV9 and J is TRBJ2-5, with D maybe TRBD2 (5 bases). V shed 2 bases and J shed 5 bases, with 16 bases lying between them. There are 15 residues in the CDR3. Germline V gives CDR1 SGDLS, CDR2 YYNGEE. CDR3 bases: TGTGCCAGCAGCGTTTCGGGGTTCATGGGGGAGACCCAGTACTTC. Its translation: CASSVSGFMGETQYF. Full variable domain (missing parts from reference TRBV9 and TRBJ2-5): DSGVTQTPKHLITATGQRVTLRCSPRSGDLSVYWYQQSLDQGLQFLIQYYNGEERAKGNILERFSAQQFPDLHSELNLSSLELGDSALYFCASSVSGFMGETQYFGPGTRLLVL.

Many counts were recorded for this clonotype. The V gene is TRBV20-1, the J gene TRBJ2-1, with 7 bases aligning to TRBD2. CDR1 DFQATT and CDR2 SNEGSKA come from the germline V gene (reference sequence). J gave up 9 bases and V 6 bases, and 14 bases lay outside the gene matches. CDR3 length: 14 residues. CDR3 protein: CSALLGGGRSEQFF. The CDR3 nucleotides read TGCAGTGCCCTTTTGGGCGGGGGAAGAAGTGAGCAGTTCTTC.

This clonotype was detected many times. CDR3 in DNA: TGTGCCAGCAGCCCGCATAAGGAGTTTATGAACACTGAAGCTTTCTTT. Protein product: CASSPHKEFMNTEAFF. This chain joins TRBV11-2 and TRBJ1-1; D gene unclear. V gave up 5 bases and J gave up 0 bases, with 16 bases separating them. Germline loops: CDR1 SGHAT, CDR2 FQNNGV. The CDR3 totals 16 residues.

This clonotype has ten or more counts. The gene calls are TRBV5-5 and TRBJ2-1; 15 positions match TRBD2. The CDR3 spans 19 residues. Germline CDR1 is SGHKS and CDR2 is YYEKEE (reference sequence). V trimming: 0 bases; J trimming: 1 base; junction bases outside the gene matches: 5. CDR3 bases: TGTGCCAGCAGCTTGGGGGGACTAGCGGGAGGTGGGTCCTACAATGAGCAGTTCTTC. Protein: CASSLGGLAGGGSYNEQFF.

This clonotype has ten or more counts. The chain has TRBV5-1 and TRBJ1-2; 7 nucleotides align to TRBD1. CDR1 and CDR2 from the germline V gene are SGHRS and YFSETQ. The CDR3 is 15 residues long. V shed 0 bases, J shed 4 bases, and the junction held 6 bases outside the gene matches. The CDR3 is CASSLGGGYGYGYTF. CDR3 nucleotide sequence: TGCGCCAGCAGCTTGGGAGGGGGCTATGGCTATGGCTACACCTTC.

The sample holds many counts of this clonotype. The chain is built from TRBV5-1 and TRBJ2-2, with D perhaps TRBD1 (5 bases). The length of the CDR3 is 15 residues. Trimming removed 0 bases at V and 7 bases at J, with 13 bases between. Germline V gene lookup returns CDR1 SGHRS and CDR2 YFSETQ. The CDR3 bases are TGCGCCAGCAGCTTGGATGTAACCGACAGCGGGGAGCTGTTTTTT. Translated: CASSLDVTDSGELFF.

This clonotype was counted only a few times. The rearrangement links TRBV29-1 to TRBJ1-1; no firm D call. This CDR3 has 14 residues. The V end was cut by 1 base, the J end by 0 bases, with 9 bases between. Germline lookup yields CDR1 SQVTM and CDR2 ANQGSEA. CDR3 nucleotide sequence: TGCAGCGTTGAAGGACGCCGCTTGAACACTGAAGCTTTCTTT. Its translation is CSVEGRRLNTEAFF.

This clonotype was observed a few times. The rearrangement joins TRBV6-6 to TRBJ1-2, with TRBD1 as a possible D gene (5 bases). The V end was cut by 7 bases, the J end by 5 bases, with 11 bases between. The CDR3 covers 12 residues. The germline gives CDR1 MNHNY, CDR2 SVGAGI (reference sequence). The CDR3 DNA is TGTGCCAGCAAGATAGAGGGGTATGGCTACACCTTC. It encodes CASKIEGYGYTF.

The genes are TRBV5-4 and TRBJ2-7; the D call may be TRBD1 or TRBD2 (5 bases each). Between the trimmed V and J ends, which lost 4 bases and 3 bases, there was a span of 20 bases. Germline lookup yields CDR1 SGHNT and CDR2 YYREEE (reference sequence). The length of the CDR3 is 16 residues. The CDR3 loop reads CASSRTSQGKGYEQYF. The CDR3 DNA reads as TGTGCCAGCAGCCGGACTTCGCAGGGAAAGGGCTACGAGCAGTACTTC.

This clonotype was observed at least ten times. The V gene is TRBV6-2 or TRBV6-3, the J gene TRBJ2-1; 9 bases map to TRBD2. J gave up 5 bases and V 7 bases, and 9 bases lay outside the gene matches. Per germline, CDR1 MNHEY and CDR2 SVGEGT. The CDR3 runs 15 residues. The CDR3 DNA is TGTGCCAGCACCGAAGCGGGAGGTCCAGACAATGAGCAGTTCTTC. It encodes CASTEAGGPDNEQFF.

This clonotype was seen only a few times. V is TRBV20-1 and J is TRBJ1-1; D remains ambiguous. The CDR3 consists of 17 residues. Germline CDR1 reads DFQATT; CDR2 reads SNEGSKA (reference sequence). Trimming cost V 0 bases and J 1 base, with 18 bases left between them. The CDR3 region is CSAREGSRAPENTEAFF. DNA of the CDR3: TGCAGTGCTAGAGAGGGATCTAGAGCTCCTGAGAACACTGAAGCTTTCTTT.

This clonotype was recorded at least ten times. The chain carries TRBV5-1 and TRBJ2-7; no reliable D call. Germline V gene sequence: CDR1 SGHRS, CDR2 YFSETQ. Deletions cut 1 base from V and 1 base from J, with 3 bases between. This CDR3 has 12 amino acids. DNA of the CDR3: TGCGCCAGCAGCTTGAAATCCTACGAGCAGTACGTC. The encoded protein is CASSLKSYEQYV.

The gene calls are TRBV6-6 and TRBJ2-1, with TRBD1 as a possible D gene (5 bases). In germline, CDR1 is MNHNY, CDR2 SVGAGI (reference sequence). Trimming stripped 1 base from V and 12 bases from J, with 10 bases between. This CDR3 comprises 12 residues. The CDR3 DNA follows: TGTGCCAGCAGTTACTATCGGCAGGGGCAGTTCTTC. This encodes CASSYYRQGQFF.

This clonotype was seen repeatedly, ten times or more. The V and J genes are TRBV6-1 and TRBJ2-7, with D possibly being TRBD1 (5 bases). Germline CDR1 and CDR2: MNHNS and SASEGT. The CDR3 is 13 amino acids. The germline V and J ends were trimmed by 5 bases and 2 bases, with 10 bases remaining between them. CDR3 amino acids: CASSQGRAYEQYV. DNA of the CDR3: TGTGCCAGCAGTCAGGGCCGGGCCTACGAGCAGTACGTC.

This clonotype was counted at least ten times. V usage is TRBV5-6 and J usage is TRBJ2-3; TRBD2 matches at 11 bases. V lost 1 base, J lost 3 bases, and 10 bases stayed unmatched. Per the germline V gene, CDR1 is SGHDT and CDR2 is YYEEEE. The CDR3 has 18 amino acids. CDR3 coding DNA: TGTGCCAGCAGCTTGATACCTAGCGGGAGGAGGGGAACAGATACGCAGTATTTT. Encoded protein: CASSLIPSGRRGTDTQYF.

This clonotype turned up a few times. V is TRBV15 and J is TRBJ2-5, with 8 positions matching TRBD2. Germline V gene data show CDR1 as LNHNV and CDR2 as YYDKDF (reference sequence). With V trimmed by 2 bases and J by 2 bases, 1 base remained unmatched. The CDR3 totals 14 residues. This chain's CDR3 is CATSRTSGQETQYF. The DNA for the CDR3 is TGTGCCACCAGCAGAACTAGCGGACAAGAGACCCAGTACTTC.

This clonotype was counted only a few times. CDR3 nucleotides: TGTGCCAGCAGTCGGACTAGCGGGAGTCACTACAATGAGCAGTTCTTC. Its protein product is CASSRTSGSHYNEQFF. The V gene is TRBV28, the J gene TRBJ2-1, with TRBD2 identical over 13 bases. Trimming removed 5 bases from V and 3 bases from J; junction bases left unmatched: 4. CDR1 is MDHEN, CDR2 SYDVKM, per germline. The CDR3 loop spans 16 amino acids.